This T cell receptor beta chain was identified during a study of T-cell memory formation after mild COVID-19. Overall study context: TCR clusters largely stayed donor specific. Study findings and constraints: The finding that pre-infection memory included some responding clones suggested that cross-reactive memory joined. Whereas later expanders leaned CD4+, clones contracting day 15 to 85 showed a balanced CD4/CD8 makeup. Clones that contracted clustered mainly in CM and EM if CD4+ and in EMRA if CD8+.

MiXCR was run by TCRdb on the 5' RACE reads, yielding one entry per CDR3 protein. The repertoire holds a few hundred thousand distinct CDR3 sequences, with approximately 24% as singletons. In regard to this clonotype: Its matching antigen is unknown.

Sequenced input: PBMCs or a T cell subset sorted from them (not recorded which). The receptor's source is an adult woman who had mild COVID-19 (a few samples of this study predate the infection). Cell type and time point are not known.

The DNA of the CDR3 is TGTGCCAGCTCACTCAGCCAGGGCAGCGACGAGCAGTACTTC. This sequence encodes CASSLSQGSDEQYF. J is TRBJ2-7 and V is TRBV18; TRBD1 might be the D (5 bases). CDR1 and CDR2 (germline): KGHSH, LQKENI. The V and J ends lost 4 bases and 5 bases respectively, with 15 bases between them. The CDR3 has 14 amino acids.